This T cell receptor beta chain was identified during a study of blood T cell repertoires in COVID-19. TCRdb keeps only in-frame clones here, not all; method: immunoSEQ multiplex PCR. The table shows fewer than 500,000 clones, with around 90% occurring only once. In terms of age and location, participants ranged from roughly 18 to 95 years and lived in about 25 US areas. The CDR3 spans 16 residues. Germline CDR1 reads SGHTS; CDR2 reads YDEGEE. V shed 4 bases, J shed 4 bases, and the junction held 11 bases outside the gene matches. The chain combines TRBV5-8 with TRBJ1-2, with 9 bases aligning to TRBD1. This clonotype was sampled from a woman between 18 and 30 years old with acute COVID-19. Input material: PBMCs or T cells enriched from blood (not recorded which). The CDR3 nucleotides read TGTGCCAGCAGCCGAACTGGGACAGGGTCGGCCTATGGCTACACCTTC. Its translation: CASSRTGTGSAYGYTF.